This entry is about one T cell receptor beta chain. The antigen remains unidentified. A 5'RACE reaction primed in the constant segment made cDNA libraries of TCR alpha and TCR beta, and these carried sample barcodes and UMIs. TCRdb fed the 5' RACE reads into MiXCR, producing one record per CDR3 protein. Seen here are about 400,000 distinct CDR3 sequences, 13% to 15% observed once, and the top ten hold around 22%. Per germline, CDR1 SEHNR and CDR2 FQNEAQ (reference sequence). This CDR3 spans 14 amino acids. J was trimmed by 8 bases and V by 4 bases; bases with no gene match: 6. The data belong to a study of T-cell memory formation after mild COVID-19. Study at large: TCR clusters were mostly confined to one donor each. Study-wide points: Day 15 to 85 contracting clones showed balanced CD4/CD8; day 15 to 37 expanders favored CD4+. Cross-reactive memory seemingly joined, as some responding clones were found in pre-infection memory.

The sample was PBMCs or a T cell subset sorted from them (not recorded which). The source is a man aged 18-30 years who had mild COVID-19 (a few samples of this study predate the infection). Cell type and time point are not known. V and J are TRBV7-9 and TRBJ1-4, with TRBD1 identical over 8 bases. The chain's CDR3 is CASSSGQGTEKLFF. CDR3 coding DNA: TGTGCCAGCAGCTCTGGACAGGGAACCGAAAAACTGTTTTTT.